This T cell receptor (beta chain) was observed in a study of T cells expressing NK-cell markers (dated by TCRdb to the early 2020s). About the investigation overall: Three sorted T-cell subsets (CD3+CD56+NKG2C+, CD3+CD56+NKG2C- and CD3+CD56-NKG2C+) from fewer than 10 donors had their TCR beta-chain repertoires profiled. All eight donors whose samples were sequenced were randomly selected healthy volunteers, three of them men and five women. Of the eight sequenced donors, seven were found to be HCMV-seropositive and one was found to be HCMV-seronegative. Sequencing of the libraries produced 2 x 150 bp reads on Illumina HiSeq 2000/2500, MiSeq or NextSeq. Overall study results and their limits: In six donors, the dominant CD3+CD56+NKG2C+ clonotypes ranked among the top 10 CD8+ clonotypes, making up roughly 1.0-8% of CD8+ T cells. Whether the expanded NKG2C-expressing T cell clones were specific for HCMV antigens remained unclear. Those dominant clonotypes were again the most abundant among CD3+CD56-NKG2C+ cells in a few donors, at 28.3-60.1%.

To determine HCMV serostatus, a commercial ELISA kit was used to detect HCMV-specific IgG in serum. Ficoll density gradient centrifugation was used to isolate peripheral blood mononuclear cells from blood. On this clonotype: Its recognized antigen is unknown.

The CDR3 covers 15 residues, taking in both the cysteine and the phenylalanine. A DNA sequence was not provided. For CDR1 and CDR2, the germline V gene lists SGDLS and YYNGEE. The instrument given in TCRdb is Illumina HiSeq 2000. TCR beta cDNA libraries were prepared using 5'RACE template switching, which introduced a universal primer site and unique molecular identifiers. Synthesis of cDNA was primed from the TCR beta constant segment and was followed by two consecutive PCR amplification steps. In the original analysis: Reads were demultiplexed and grouped by UMI with MIGEC, and clonotypes were assembled and quantified with MiTCR. Only TCR cDNA sequences supported by at least two reads were kept to exclude erroneous sequences. Downstream repertoire analysis used the tcR package, and clonotypes were matched across fractions by CDR3 nucleotide sequence plus V segment. VDJmatch was used to annotate antigen specificity against VDJdb, with one amino acid substitution in CDR3 permitted. Based on TCRdb reprocessing of the reads, there is one entry per CDR3 protein sequence, and DNA is missing. Here the V and J calls rest on TCRdb's processing, not on the authors' analysis. The sample table on file contains about 160,000 distinct CDR3 sequences. The ten largest make up 20% of the sample.

The rearranged segments are TRBV9 and TRBJ2-7; no DNA is available, so the TRBD1 call from TCRdb remains unchecked. This sequence originates from a man aged 18-70 years in good health. Source material: blood T cells: a sorted CD56 or NKG2C T cell subset, CD4+ or CD8+ T cells, or bulk PBMC T cells (not recorded which). The CDR3 reads CASSPGGGRWYEQYF.